The TCR beta chain under discussion was sequenced for a study of cytomegalovirus exposure and HLA in healthy donors. Concerning this clone: Its antigen is undetermined.

Study outcomes and limitations: Fewer N-insertions than the approximately 700-donor mean were reportedly shown by an Asian-associated ancestry cluster in a later analysis. The study designated roughly 160 TCR beta chains cytomegalovirus-associated.

Germline CDR1 is SGHDT and CDR2 is YYEEEE. With 0 bases removed from V and 2 bases from J, the gap between germline ends came to 11 bases. CDR3 length equals 15 residues. PCR involved 60 Vbeta and 13 Jbeta primers. Sequencing was performed with immunoSEQ multiplex PCR; in TCRdb, only in-frame clones are kept and a portion is missing. The table has some 170,000 clones, about 80% seen once. Specimen: PBMCs. The chain recombines TRBV5-6 with TRBJ1-2; D remains unclear. The TCR originated in a man aged 30 to 45 in good health and CMV-seropositive. Here the CDR3 DNA reads TGTGCCAGCAGCTTGGGGGCAGGCAGGAACTATGGCTACACCTTC. This encodes CASSLGAGRNYGYTF.